This T cell receptor beta chain was identified in a study of blood T cells in healthy people across ages. PCR was performed a second time for roughly 7 to 11 cycles using a sample-barcoded 5' primer and a J-beta primer mix. TCRdb reanalysed the 5' RACE reads using MiXCR and keeps one entry per CDR3 protein. Of about 1.4 million distinct CDR3 sequences listed, roughly 60% are singletons. With 4 bases clipped from V and 1 base from J, the junction kept 5 bases outside the gene matches. Per the germline V gene, CDR1 is MGHRA and CDR2 is YSYEKL. This CDR3 spans 15 amino acids. The V and J genes are TRBV4-1 and TRBJ2-5; 8 bases match TRBD1. The sequencing input was blood. The clonotype comes from a man in his late teens or twenties in good health. CDR3 sequence (DNA): TGCGCCAGCAGCCCGGGACAGGACATCCAAGAGACCCAGTACTTC. Encoded protein: CASSPGQDIQETQYF.